This T cell receptor beta chain was sequenced during a study of T cell repertoires in cytomegalovirus infection. About the study: Public TCR beta signatures indicated both CMV infection and matching HLA type. Study conclusions and caveats: Cumulative frequency of public TCR beta families picked out carriers of CMV plus the relevant HLA.

This clonotype was observed a few times. Its antigen is currently unknown. Using its own MiXCR run on the reads, TCRdb lists one record per CDR3 protein. The table includes approximately 150,000 distinct CDR3 sequences, roughly 17% detected once. Germline loops: CDR1 MDHEN, CDR2 SYDVKM. The V and J ends lost 7 bases and 4 bases respectively, with 11 bases between them. The length of the CDR3 is 12 residues. This receptor was obtained from a human donor in good health (CMV status not recorded). Some clones in this sample may be carry-over from other donors' samples. The V and J genes are TRBV28 and TRBJ2-7, with D possibly matching TRBD2 (6 bases). Sequenced material: CD8+ T cells from PBMCs. For the CDR3, the DNA is TGTGCCAGCAAGGAGGGGTTGTACGAGCAGTACTTC. Amino acids: CASKEGLYEQYF.